The rows below give T cell receptor beta chains drawn from one sample of a study of blood T cell repertoires in COVID-19. Profiled with immunoSEQ multiplex PCR; TCRdb holds only in-frame clones, not every one. The table has 650,000 to 800,000 clones, more than 80% seen once. What was sequenced was peripheral blood. These receptors originate from a young woman with acute or convalescent COVID-19. Both conserved end residues are part of each CDR3. D genes are given only for firm matches. The listing skips clone size in some rows; elsewhere it reads once, few, many or a size class.

j_call v_call clone_size d_call cdr3_nt cdr3_aa
TRBJ2-1 TRBV9 NA TRBD2 TGTGCCAGCAGCTTGACTTGGACTAGCGGGGGGGCCTCCTACAATGAGCAGTTCTTC CASSLTWTSGGASYNEQFF
TRBJ1-6 TRBV28 few NA TGTGCCAGCAGTTTACGATTCTTCCGGCCAGACTTTTATAATTCACCCCTCCACTTT CASSLRFFRPDFYNSPLHF
TRBJ2-7 TRBV10-3 NA TRBD1 TGTGCCATCAGTGAAACTGGGACAGACTACGAGCAGTACTTC CAISETGTDYEQYF
TRBJ1-5 TRBV9 NA NA TGTGCCAGCAGCCCCCTGGCAGGCAATCAGCCCCAGCATTTT CASSPLAGNQPQHF
TRBJ2-7 TRBV6-1 NA NA TGTGCCAGCAGTGAATCGACAGGTCCCTACGAGCAGTACTTC CASSESTGPYEQYF
TRBJ1-1 TRBV5-4 NA NA TGTGCCAGCAGCTTGGGGGGGCGCGCAGAAGCTTTCTTT CASSLGGRAEAFF
TRBJ2-7 TRBV5-1 once TRBD2 TGCGCCAGCAGCTTGCTAGCGGGCGAGCAGTACTTC CASSLLAGEQYF
TRBJ1-3 TRBV7-5 NA NA TGTGCCAGAAGCCCACAGGGGTATTCTGGAAACACCATATATTTT CARSPQGYSGNTIYF
TRBJ1-2 TRBV27 once NA TGTGCCAGCGGCGGGTCATTCGATGGCTACACCTTC CASGGSFDGYTF
TRBJ1-2 TRBV18 NA TRBD1 TGTGCCAGCTCACCAGTTTCGGGGACAGCCACTACCATGGGCTATGGCTACACCTTC CASSPVSGTATTMGYGYTF
TRBJ2-7 TRBV18 NA NA TGTGCCAGCTCACCTCAACGACAGTTCTACGAGCAGTACTTC CASSPQRQFYEQYF
TRBJ1-1 TRBV19 NA TRBD1 TGTGCCAGTAGTATTCGACAGGGCGGGATGTACACTGAAGCTTTCTTT CASSIRQGGMYTEAFF
TRBJ1-3 TRBV18 once NA TGTGCCAGCTCACCATTGCCAGGGAAGGGGCCTGGAAACACCATATATTTT CASSPLPGKGPGNTIYF
TRBJ1-5 TRBV30 NA NA TGTGCCTGGAGTGTATCAACGGATCAGCCCCAGCATTTT CAWSVSTDQPQHF
TRBJ1-6 TRBV9 NA NA TGTGCCAGCAGCGTAGCTGCAGTTAATTCACCCCTCCACTTT CASSVAAVNSPLHF
TRBJ1-1 TRBV10-3 NA NA TGTGCCACCGGCCAGGGACTCACTGAAGCTTTCTTT CATGQGLTEAFF
TRBJ2-2 TRBV19 NA TRBD2 TGTGCCAGTAGTATGCCCGGGGGGGTAGGCACCGGGGAGCTGTTTTTT CASSMPGGVGTGELFF
TRBJ1-2 TRBV5-6 NA NA TGTGCCAGCAGCCGAGGCTTGGACTACACCTTC CASSRGLDYTF
TRBJ2-5 TRBV5-1 NA NA TGCGCCAGCAGCCACAGAAAAGAGACCCAGTACTTC CASSHRKETQYF
TRBJ1-1 TRBV11-2 few NA TGTGCCAGCAGCTTATGGTCGGGTGGGAACACTGAAGCTTTCTTT CASSLWSGGNTEAFF
TRBJ1-4 TRBV7-9 NA NA TGTGCCAGCAGCTTCCCGGGGAGGGGTGTTCCTGAAAAACTGTTTTTT CASSFPGRGVPEKLFF
TRBJ2-1 TRBV6-5 once NA TGTGCCAGCAGTTACAGGGGGACGACCTACAATGAGCAGTTCTTC CASSYRGTTYNEQFF
TRBJ1-1 TRBV29-1 NA NA TGCAGCGTTGAAGCCCCGGGGAACACTGAAGCTTTCTTT CSVEAPGNTEAFF
TRBJ2-2 TRBV5-4 NA TRBD1 TGTGCCAGCAGTTTGGCAGGGGGCGCGAACACCGGGGAGCTGTTTTTT CASSLAGGANTGELFF
TRBJ2-1 TRBV6-4 once TRBD1 TGTGCCAGCAGTGACGGACAGGGGGAATACAATGAGCAGTTCTTC CASSDGQGEYNEQFF
TRBJ2-3 TRBV7-9 NA TRBD1 TGTGCCAGCAGTCGGGGACAGTCCTCTAGCACAGATACGCAGTATTTT CASSRGQSSSTDTQYF
TRBJ1-1 TRBV12-3/TRBV12-4 NA NA TGTGCCACCCGGGAGGTGCGAGCTTTCTTT CATREVRAFF
TRBJ2-1 TRBV11-2 NA TRBD2 TGTGCCAGCAGCCAACTAGCGGGGGGTACGGGTGAGCAGTTCTTC CASSQLAGGTGEQFF
TRBJ2-7 TRBV15 NA NA TGTGCCACCGGGCTCTTTGAATCGTACTACGAGCAGTACTTC CATGLFESYYEQYF
TRBJ2-5 TRBV7-2 NA NA TGTGCCAGCAGGCATATCCAGGGGCGGGAGACCCAGTACTTC CASRHIQGRETQYF
TRBJ1-4 TRBV18 NA TRBD1 TGTGCCAGCTCAATGACGGCCAGGGGGCTTGAAAAACTGTTTTTT CASSMTARGLEKLFF
TRBJ1-1 TRBV13 NA NA TGTGCCAGCAGCTCAGGACAGAACCCTGAAGCTTTCTTT CASSSGQNPEAFF
TRBJ1-2 TRBV6-5 NA NA TGTGCCAGCAGTTACTTGCCCGACAGAACCTATGGCTACACCTTC CASSYLPDRTYGYTF
TRBJ2-2 TRBV23-1 once NA TGCGCCAGCCCTCAGGGCGGGGAGCTGTTTTTT CASPQGGELFF
TRBJ1-2 TRBV29-1 few TRBD1 TGCAGCATTACGAATGCAGGGGGCTTTTCATATGGCTACACCTTC CSITNAGGFSYGYTF
TRBJ2-1 TRBV5-5 once TRBD1 TGTGCCAGCAGCTTGGGACAGGGCTCCTACAATGAGCAGTTCTTC CASSLGQGSYNEQFF
TRBJ1-2 TRBV19 NA NA TGTGCCAGTAGCACTCGACAGGCGTCTAACTATGGCTACACCTTC CASSTRQASNYGYTF
TRBJ2-7 TRBV27 few TRBD1 TGTGCCAGCAGTTTATATAATCCCGGGACAGGGGGCTACGAGCAGTACTTC CASSLYNPGTGGYEQYF
TRBJ1-2 TRBV5-5 once TRBD1 TGTGCCAGCAGCCCAAGGACAGGGGACTCCGCTGGCTACACCTTC CASSPRTGDSAGYTF
TRBJ2-7 TRBV6-5 NA NA TGTGCCAGCAGTTACCCCGGGGACTACGAGCAGTACTTC CASSYPGDYEQYF
TRBJ2-1 TRBV6-4 NA NA TGTGCCAGCAGTGACAGTAGCGTCAATGAGCAGTTCTTC CASSDSSVNEQFF
TRBJ2-2 TRBV11-2 NA NA TGTGCCAGCAGCCTAACGAACACCGGGGAGCTGTTTTTT CASSLTNTGELFF
TRBJ1-2 TRBV4-1 NA TRBD1 TGCGCCAGCAGCCTAACCGGACAGGGCTACTATGGCTACACCTTC CASSLTGQGYYGYTF
TRBJ1-1 TRBV5-4 NA TRBD1 TGTGCCACCTGGGACAGTTGGAACACTGAAGCTTTCTTT CATWDSWNTEAFF
TRBJ1-1 TRBV5-4 once TRBD1 TGTGCCAGCAGCCCCGACAGGGTAAGAAGAAAAACTGAAGCTTTCTTT CASSPDRVRRKTEAFF
TRBJ1-2 TRBV10-3 NA NA TGTGCCATCAGTGAGCCCATGACAGGTCGCTATGGCTACACCTTC CAISEPMTGRYGYTF
TRBJ1-2 TRBV2 NA NA TGTGCCAGCAGTAAAAAGAGACAGACAGCTAACTATGGCTACACCTTC CASSKKRQTANYGYTF